The sequence of this T cell receptor beta chain was determined in a study of T cells in Graves' hyperthyroidism and ophthalmopathy (dated 2019 in TCRdb). Study-wide context: Peripheral blood was sampled at the time of initial diagnosis, prior to any treatment. To identify TCR V-J signatures that set the groups apart, the researchers used a discovery cohort of 100 patients, made up of under 50 with Graves' ophthalmopathy and 55 to 65 with stable Graves' hyperthyroidism. An independent validation cohort of under 20 hyperthyroidism patients and roughly 16 patients who later progressed to ophthalmopathy tested prospective prediction of ophthalmopathy. The 100 discovery patients were randomly split 7:3 into training and test sets. In addition, the study compared T-cell repertoires in thyroid tissue and in blood from a handful of Graves' hyperthyroidism patients. After sampling, hyperthyroidism patients received methimazole starting at 30 mg daily, and ophthalmopathy patients received high-dose intravenous methylprednisolone. The paper reports TCR Vbeta CDR3 sequencing of some 140 peripheral blood samples: approximately 41 ophthalmopathy, under 80 hyperthyroidism and around 17 progressor patients. General conclusions and limits of the study: During validation, the model predicted progression to ophthalmopathy a median of approximately six months ahead of onset, with roughly 65% sensitivity and 72.22% specificity. A model built on a 13 V-J signature distinguished ophthalmopathy from stable hyperthyroidism, reaching 85% to 90% sensitivity and around 81% specificity in cross-validation and 80%/75% in testing. Most expanded thyroid clonotypes (frequency above 0.001) were also found in blood, which suggests that blood repertoires may mirror thyroid immune responses. No statistical method was used to fix the sample size in advance, and group allocation was not hidden from the investigators.

The CDR3, cysteine through phenylalanine, is 16 amino acids long. Only the CDR3 region is kept as DNA, spanning 48 bases read in frame from base 1. Reading the germline V gene gives CDR1 MDHEN and CDR2 SYDVKM. The V and J ends are trimmed by 7 bases and 1 base, leaving 19 bases between them. In the ophthalmopathy patients, disease was moderately to severely active, with a Clinical Activity Score of 3 or more, a NOSPECS grade of 4 or more, and a duration of less than 3 months. Exclusion was applied to patients with uncontrolled infections, other autoimmune diseases, pregnancy or lactation. Clinical symptoms, serum thyroxine and TRAb, thyroid ultrasound, and orbital computed tomography formed the basis for the diagnoses. PBMCs were isolated from about 9.2 ml of fresh peripheral blood by Ficoll-Paque density gradient centrifugation. Total RNA was extracted with Trizol reagent, and quality was checked on an Agilent 2100 Bioanalyzer.

Amplification of TCR beta CDR3 regions was carried out from RNA transcripts. The TCR CDR3 was subjected to a first round of RT-PCR using the HTBI primer set and the Qiagen OneStep RT-PCR kit. Libraries were constructed in a second round of multiplex PCR, after which size selection and purification were performed. Paired-end sequencing of the libraries was performed with 100 bp reads on an Illumina HiSeq2000. From the authors' description of their analysis: SOAPnuke was used to process the raw data, removing reads that contained adapters or uncalled bases, had a mean Phred below 15, or lacked an exact match to the constant primer or identifier. High-quality paired reads were merged using COPE v1.2.5, and each unique nucleotide sequence was defined as a clonotype. MiTCR v1.1 was used to align the clonotypes against IMGT TRBV, TRBD and TRBJ reference segments. Analysis was restricted to V-J combinations with a frequency above 0.0001, which covered approximately 99% of repertoires. The TCS score was defined as the ratio of F50 (clonal expansion) to E x V (chaos), calculated using BLOSUM62-based TCRdist between CDR3 peptides within each V-J. Welch's t-statistics and random forest reduced 500 to 650 V-J features to 10 to 15, which were used in a naive Bayes classifier (R e1071). The raw public reads went through TCRdb reprocessing: fastp at Q25, MiXCR clone calling, in-frame beta chains kept. Each record represents a unique CDR3 protein, reported with the most common genes and DNA among its rows. Here the V and J calls rest on TCRdb's processing, not on the authors' analysis. This sample holds 600,000 to 650,000 distinct CDR3 sequences; around 21% were observed only once. Roughly a third of the sample goes to the ten largest clones.

There are a few counts of this clonotype. Its target antigen remains unknown. Base qualities were left out, and no much larger clone turns up one base away. Source material: blood. This TCR derives from a man under 40 with Graves' ophthalmopathy. This chain is built from TRBV28 and TRBJ1-1; matching of 6 bases hints at TRBD1 as the D gene. Here is the DNA: TGTGCCAGCACCTTCTTTCCGGGACAAAGGAACACTGAAGCTTTCTTT. This encodes CASTFFPGQRNTEAFF. Extended through the reference TRBV28 and TRBJ1-1 proteins, this CDR3 yields the full variable domain: DVKVTQSSRYLVKRTGEKVFLECVQDMDHENMFWYRQDPGLGLRLIYFSYDVKMKEKGDIPEGYSVSREKKERFSLILESASTNQTSMYLCASTFFPGQRNTEAFFGQGTRLTVV.